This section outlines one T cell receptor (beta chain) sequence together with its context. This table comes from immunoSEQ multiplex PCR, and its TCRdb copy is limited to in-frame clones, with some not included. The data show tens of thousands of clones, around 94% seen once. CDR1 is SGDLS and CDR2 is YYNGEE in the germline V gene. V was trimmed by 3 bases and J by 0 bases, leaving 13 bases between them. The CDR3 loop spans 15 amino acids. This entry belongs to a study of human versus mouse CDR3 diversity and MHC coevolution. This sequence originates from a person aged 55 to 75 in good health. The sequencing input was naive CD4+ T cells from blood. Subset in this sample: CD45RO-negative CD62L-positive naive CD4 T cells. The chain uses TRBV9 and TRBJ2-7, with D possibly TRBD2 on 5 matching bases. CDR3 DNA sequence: TGTGCCAGCAGCGCCTCCGGACTTACCTCCTACGAGCAGTACTTC. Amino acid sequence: CASSASGLTSYEQYF.